The present T cell receptor beta chain was sequenced within a study of T cell repertoires in cytomegalovirus infection. The CDR3 totals 17 residues. Germline V gene data show CDR1 as DFQATT and CDR2 as SNEGSKA (reference sequence). V gave up 5 bases and J gave up 8 bases; unmatched junction bases: 12. TCRdb re-called the reads through MiXCR, storing one row per CDR3 protein. Of around 100,000 distinct CDR3 sequences listed, roughly 39% were seen once; the top ten hold about two thirds. Note on this clonotype: Its matching antigen is unknown.

This receptor was taken from a human donor in good health (CMV status not recorded). Some clones in this sample may be carry-over from other donors' samples. This specimen consisted of CD8+ T cells from cultured PBMCs, obtained from culture after CMV antigen stimulation. The chain links TRBV20-1 to TRBJ2-1; 16 nucleotides agree with TRBD2. The CDR3 sequence: CSAVPGTSGGAMDEQFF. In nucleotides, the CDR3 is TGCAGTGCTGTTCCCGGGACTAGCGGGGGGGCCATGGATGAGCAGTTCTTC.